This is a list of T cell receptor beta chains from one sample in a study of cytomegalovirus exposure and HLA in healthy donors. Produced via immunoSEQ multiplex PCR; TCRdb's table is partial and in-frame only. The sample includes fewer than 200,000 clones, approximately 77% of them seen just once. The sample taken for sequencing was PBMCs. All receptors come from a man aged 35 to 55 in good health and CMV-seropositive. Both conserved end residues are part of each CDR3. Each record gives: V gene, D gene, clone size, J gene, CDR3 DNA, CDR3 protein. D genes are given only for firm matches. The listing skips clone size in some rows; elsewhere it reads once, few, many or a size class.

v_gene: TRBV2
d_gene: .
abundance: once
j_gene: TRBJ2-1
CDR3nt: TGTGCCAGCAGTGAAGAGCGGACAGTCTACAATGAGCAGTTCTTC
CDR3aa: CASSEERTVYNEQFF

v_gene: TRBV6-5
d_gene: .
abundance: .
j_gene: TRBJ2-7
CDR3nt: TGTGCCAGCAGTTACTCTTCAGTCTACGAGCAGTACTTC
CDR3aa: CASSYSSVYEQYF

v_gene: TRBV4-1
d_gene: .
abundance: .
j_gene: TRBJ2-1
CDR3nt: TGCGCCAGCAAAAGAGTGGCGTCCAGGGAGCAGTTCTTC
CDR3aa: CASKRVASREQFF

v_gene: TRBV4-3
d_gene: .
abundance: .
j_gene: TRBJ1-5
CDR3nt: TGCGCCAGCCAGGGAAGCTACACAGGCAATCAGCCCCAGCATTTT
CDR3aa: CASQGSYTGNQPQHF

v_gene: TRBV7-6
d_gene: .
abundance: .
j_gene: TRBJ2-7
CDR3nt: TGTGCCAGCAGCCCTTCGGGGTCCTACGAGCAGTACTTC
CDR3aa: CASSPSGSYEQYF

v_gene: TRBV27
d_gene: .
abundance: .
j_gene: TRBJ2-3
CDR3nt: TGTGCCAGCAGTTTATCGATTTCTTGGGGGGTCAGCACAGATACGCAGTATTTT
CDR3aa: CASSLSISWGVSTDTQYF

v_gene: TRBV19
d_gene: TRBD1
abundance: few
j_gene: TRBJ2-1
CDR3nt: TGTGCCAGTAGTATTCGAGGGGGCCCCTACAATGAGCAGTTCTTC
CDR3aa: CASSIRGGPYNEQFF

v_gene: TRBV5-4
d_gene: TRBD2
abundance: once
j_gene: TRBJ2-7
CDR3nt: TGTGCCATTACCAGCGGGGGCTCCTACGAGCAGTACTTC
CDR3aa: CAITSGGSYEQYF

v_gene: TRBV5-6
d_gene: .
abundance: .
j_gene: TRBJ2-7
CDR3nt: TGTGCCAGCAGCTTGAACCCAGGGGCCGAGCAGTACTTC
CDR3aa: CASSLNPGAEQYF

v_gene: TRBV23-1
d_gene: TRBD1
abundance: .
j_gene: TRBJ2-7
CDR3nt: TGCGCCAGCAGTCAATCTGTGACAGGGGGACCCTACGAGCAGTACTTC
CDR3aa: CASSQSVTGGPYEQYF

v_gene: TRBV4-2
d_gene: .
abundance: .
j_gene: TRBJ1-2
CDR3nt: TGTGCCAGCAGCAGCCCCACAGAATATGGCTACACCTTC
CDR3aa: CASSSPTEYGYTF

v_gene: TRBV6-5
d_gene: TRBD1
abundance: .
j_gene: TRBJ2-7
CDR3nt: TGTGCCAGCAGCCTAATCCACAGGGGGCTCTACGAGCAGTACTTC
CDR3aa: CASSLIHRGLYEQYF

v_gene: TRBV11-1
d_gene: TRBD1
abundance: .
j_gene: TRBJ2-7
CDR3nt: TGTGCCCGCAGCTTACAGGGGCGGTCCTACGAGCAGTACTTC
CDR3aa: CARSLQGRSYEQYF

v_gene: TRBV6-5
d_gene: .
abundance: few
j_gene: TRBJ1-5
CDR3nt: TGTGCCAGCAGACTACAGGTATATAGCAATCAGCCCCAGCATTTT
CDR3aa: CASRLQVYSNQPQHF

v_gene: TRBV6-6
d_gene: .
abundance: .
j_gene: TRBJ1-1
CDR3nt: TGTGCCAGCAGCCCTGGGGCCATACCCACTGAAGCTTTCTTT
CDR3aa: CASSPGAIPTEAFF

v_gene: TRBV5-6
d_gene: TRBD2
abundance: once
j_gene: TRBJ2-7
CDR3nt: TGTGCCAGCAGCTTGGAATCTAGCGGGAGCGTCTACGAGCAGTACTTC
CDR3aa: CASSLESSGSVYEQYF

v_gene: TRBV6-1
d_gene: TRBD1
abundance: .
j_gene: TRBJ2-2
CDR3nt: TGTGCCAGCAGGGACAGGATGAACACCGGGGAGCTGTTTTTT
CDR3aa: CASRDRMNTGELFF

v_gene: TRBV19
d_gene: .
abundance: many
j_gene: TRBJ1-5
CDR3nt: TGTGCCAGTAGTACCCTCGACAGTTCGGGGGCCCAGCATTTT
CDR3aa: CASSTLDSSGAQHF

v_gene: TRBV5-1
d_gene: TRBD1
abundance: .
j_gene: TRBJ2-5
CDR3nt: TGCGCCAGCAGCACCGGGACAGGGATCGGGGAGACCCAGTACTTC
CDR3aa: CASSTGTGIGETQYF

v_gene: TRBV2
d_gene: TRBD2
abundance: once
j_gene: TRBJ2-5
CDR3nt: TGTGCCAGCAGTGAAGTACTAGCGGGGTTGGGGACCCAGTACTTC
CDR3aa: CASSEVLAGLGTQYF

v_gene: TRBV5-6
d_gene: TRBD2
abundance: .
j_gene: TRBJ2-2
CDR3nt: TGTGCCAGCAGCGCTAGCGGGAGTGGGGAGCTGTTTTTT
CDR3aa: CASSASGSGELFF

v_gene: TRBV7-9
d_gene: .
abundance: .
j_gene: TRBJ2-3
CDR3nt: TGTGCCAGCAGCCCAGGGGGGACTGTCACAGATACGCAGTATTTT
CDR3aa: CASSPGGTVTDTQYF

v_gene: TRBV12-5
d_gene: .
abundance: .
j_gene: TRBJ2-3
CDR3nt: TGTGCTAGTGGTTCCCCCAGGGGCCCAGATACGCAGTATTTT
CDR3aa: CASGSPRGPDTQYF

v_gene: TRBV5-1
d_gene: .
abundance: .
j_gene: TRBJ1-6
CDR3nt: TGCGCCAGCAGCCCCTTGGGGTCAGGGGATACTTCACCCCTCCACTTT
CDR3aa: CASSPLGSGDTSPLHF

v_gene: TRBV7-3
d_gene: .
abundance: .
j_gene: TRBJ2-6
CDR3nt: TGTGCCAGTTCGACAGGGAGGTCTGGGGCCAACGTCCTGACTTTC
CDR3aa: CASSTGRSGANVLTF

v_gene: TRBV15
d_gene: TRBD2
abundance: .
j_gene: TRBJ2-5
CDR3nt: TGTGCCACCAGCAGGACCCCTAGCGGGGGGAAAGAGACCCAGTACTTC
CDR3aa: CATSRTPSGGKETQYF

v_gene: TRBV7-2
d_gene: TRBD2
abundance: .
j_gene: TRBJ2-5
CDR3nt: TGTGCCAGCAGCTTAACGGGGGGCGGGAGGGAAGAGACCCAGTACTTC
CDR3aa: CASSLTGGGREETQYF

v_gene: TRBV28
d_gene: .
abundance: .
j_gene: TRBJ1-1
CDR3nt: TGTGCCAGCAGTGACAGGACTTCTGAAGCTTTCTTT
CDR3aa: CASSDRTSEAFF

v_gene: TRBV7-8
d_gene: TRBD1
abundance: .
j_gene: TRBJ2-1
CDR3nt: TGTGCCAGCAGCCCCCGGTTAGGGGACAGTGTCAATGAGCAGTTCTTC
CDR3aa: CASSPRLGDSVNEQFF

v_gene: TRBV9
d_gene: TRBD1
abundance: .
j_gene: TRBJ2-6
CDR3nt: TGTGCCAGCAGCGCAAGTATTGACAGGGCCGTAAGGGGGGCCAACGTCCTGACTTTC
CDR3aa: CASSASIDRAVRGANVLTF

v_gene: TRBV4-1
d_gene: .
abundance: .
j_gene: TRBJ2-1
CDR3nt: TGCGCCAGCAGCCAAGTGGTTGGGGGCACTGGGAATGAGCAGTTCTTC
CDR3aa: CASSQVVGGTGNEQFF

v_gene: TRBV7-9
d_gene: .
abundance: .
j_gene: TRBJ1-2
CDR3nt: TGTGCCAGCAGCTTAGGGCAGAGGGAAACCTTC
CDR3aa: CASSLGQRETF

v_gene: TRBV7-2
d_gene: TRBD1
abundance: .
j_gene: TRBJ2-2
CDR3nt: TGTGCCAGCAGCACAGACAGGGTGATCACCGGGGAGCTGTTTTTT
CDR3aa: CASSTDRVITGELFF

v_gene: TRBV15
d_gene: .
abundance: .
j_gene: TRBJ1-3
CDR3nt: TGTGCCACCAGCGCCCAGGGAGGTGGAAACACCATATATTTT
CDR3aa: CATSAQGGGNTIYF

v_gene: TRBV5-1
d_gene: TRBD2
abundance: .
j_gene: TRBJ2-1
CDR3nt: TGCGCCAGCAGCCCACTAGCGGGACCGTACAATGAGCAGTTCTTC
CDR3aa: CASSPLAGPYNEQFF

v_gene: TRBV27
d_gene: .
abundance: .
j_gene: TRBJ1-2
CDR3nt: TGTGCCAGCGCTCTGGGGCAGGATATTTATGGCTACACCTTC
CDR3aa: CASALGQDIYGYTF

v_gene: TRBV5-6
d_gene: .
abundance: .
j_gene: TRBJ2-1
CDR3nt: TGTGCCAGCAGCTTGGGGCGTGGGAGCCCCTACAATGAGCAGTTCTTC
CDR3aa: CASSLGRGSPYNEQFF

v_gene: TRBV27
d_gene: .
abundance: .
j_gene: TRBJ2-7
CDR3nt: TGTGCCAGCAGGCCGCCGCCGTCCTTAAGTAGCGAGCAGTACTTC
CDR3aa: CASRPPPSLSSEQYF

v_gene: TRBV27
d_gene: TRBD2
abundance: .
j_gene: TRBJ2-2
CDR3nt: TGTGCCAGCAGTACTTTTGCGGGGGCGAACACCGGGGAGCTGTTTTTT
CDR3aa: CASSTFAGANTGELFF

v_gene: TRBV19
d_gene: .
abundance: .
j_gene: TRBJ2-1
CDR3nt: TGTGCCAGTAGTATTATGAGCGCCGGTGGCACGGATGAGCAGTTCTTC
CDR3aa: CASSIMSAGGTDEQFF

v_gene: TRBV6-5
d_gene: .
abundance: .
j_gene: TRBJ1-6
CDR3nt: TGTGCCAGCAGTCGAGGCTGGAATTCACCCCTCCACTTT
CDR3aa: CASSRGWNSPLHF

v_gene: TRBV27
d_gene: TRBD2
abundance: .
j_gene: TRBJ2-7
CDR3nt: TGTGCCAGCAGTTTTCTGGTTCTAGCGGGAGCTAGCCCAGAGGTCAGCCTTCGCGTTGAGCAGTACTTC
CDR3aa: CASSFLVLAGASPEVSLRVEQYF

v_gene: TRBV21-1
d_gene: .
abundance: .
j_gene: TRBJ2-7
CDR3nt: TGTGCCAGCAGCACCGAAGAGGTCATCGGGACAGTTAACGAGCAGTACTTC
CDR3aa: CASSTEEVIGTVNEQYF

v_gene: TRBV7-2
d_gene: .
abundance: .
j_gene: TRBJ1-4
CDR3nt: TGTGCCAGCAGCCAGGACTATGCTAATGAAAAACTGTTTTTT
CDR3aa: CASSQDYANEKLFF

v_gene: TRBV7-6
d_gene: .
abundance: .
j_gene: TRBJ2-1
CDR3nt: TGTGCCAGCAGCTTAGTCGCGGCCAGCTCCTACAATGAGCAGTTCTTC
CDR3aa: CASSLVAASSYNEQFF

v_gene: TRBV2
d_gene: .
abundance: .
j_gene: TRBJ1-3
CDR3nt: TGTGCCAGCACCGACCCCAGGATCTCTGGAAACACCATATATTTT
CDR3aa: CASTDPRISGNTIYF

v_gene: TRBV2
d_gene: TRBD2
abundance: once
j_gene: TRBJ2-3
CDR3nt: TGTGCCAGCAGTGGGGGCGGGAGCGATACGCAGTATTTT
CDR3aa: CASSGGGSDTQYF

v_gene: TRBV6-6
d_gene: TRBD1
abundance: .
j_gene: TRBJ1-1
CDR3nt: TGTGCCAGCAGAATCACAGGGGGCACTCACACTGAAGCTTTCTTT
CDR3aa: CASRITGGTHTEAFF

v_gene: TRBV29-1
d_gene: .
abundance: .
j_gene: TRBJ2-7
CDR3nt: TGCAGCGGGATTAGGGGGTACGAGCAGTACTTC
CDR3aa: CSGIRGYEQYF

v_gene: TRBV5-1
d_gene: TRBD2
abundance: .
j_gene: TRBJ2-3
CDR3nt: TGCGCCAGCAGCTTGGGACTAGCGGGAGGGTTCACAGATACGCAGTATTTT
CDR3aa: CASSLGLAGGFTDTQYF

v_gene: TRBV7-9
d_gene: TRBD1
abundance: .
j_gene: TRBJ1-1
CDR3nt: TGTGCCAGCAGCACACAGGGGGACACTGAAGCTTTCTTT
CDR3aa: CASSTQGDTEAFF

v_gene: TRBV19
d_gene: TRBD2
abundance: .
j_gene: TRBJ2-5
CDR3nt: TGTGCCAGTAGTCCTGGGACTAACCAAGAGACCCAGTACTTC
CDR3aa: CASSPGTNQETQYF

v_gene: TRBV10-3
d_gene: .
abundance: few
j_gene: TRBJ2-5
CDR3nt: TGTGCCATCAGTGAGTCCCAGGCCAGGATTTGGCAAGAGACCCAGTACTTC
CDR3aa: CAISESQARIWQETQYF

v_gene: TRBV29-1
d_gene: .
abundance: once
j_gene: TRBJ1-2
CDR3nt: TGCAGCGTTGACACAGGTTTGGTTACTGGCTACACCTTC
CDR3aa: CSVDTGLVTGYTF

v_gene: TRBV5-1
d_gene: .
abundance: .
j_gene: TRBJ2-6
CDR3nt: TGCGCCAGCAGCTTCGGGGGACGGTCCTCTGGGGCCAACGTCCTGACTTTC
CDR3aa: CASSFGGRSSGANVLTF